This T cell receptor (beta chain) stems from a study of metastatic and nonmetastatic thyroid tumors. Study information: Samples came from malignant and benign thyroid patients, and repertoires were compared across blood and tumor or nodule tissue. Study outcomes and limitations: Benign nodules reportedly had significantly lower TCR beta diversity than malignant thyroid tumors in blood and tumor.

This clone was seen more than once but under ten times. Its antigen is currently unknown. Original processing notes: For papillary thyroid cancer, a distant-metastasis classifier was constructed from CDR3 differences observed across clinicopathological groups. TCRdb ran MiXCR on the PCR reads. None of the V and J calls come from the authors' own analysis; TCRdb made them. Among tens of thousands of clones, just over 35% were seen once, and the ten largest hold approximately 28%. Each patient came to thyroid surgery without any prior treatment (of any kind). Between the trimmed V and J ends, which lost 3 bases and 5 bases, there was a span of 13 bases. This CDR3 has 15 amino acids. The V gene's germline CDR1 is MNHEY and CDR2 SMNVEV (reference sequence).

The chain recombines TRBV27 with TRBJ2-2; D possibly corresponds to TRBD2 (5 bases). The TCR originated in a female donor with papillary thyroid cancer or a benign thyroid nodule (not recorded which). Some clones in this sample may be carry-over from other donors' samples. The sequencing input was tumor tissue. CDR3 nucleotide sequence: TGTGCCAGCAGTTTGATAGTGAGAGGGACCGGGGAGCTGTTTTTT. This encodes CASSLIVRGTGELFF.